This entry lists 20 T cell receptor beta chains sequenced from one sample in a study of blood T cell repertoires in COVID-19. Generated by immunoSEQ multiplex PCR, the TCRdb table keeps only in-frame clones and is missing some. The table lists roughly 190,000 clones, 88% of them singletons, with roughly 5.5% in the top ten. Sequenced material: peripheral blood. These receptors all stem from a man aged 35-49 years with active or convalescent COVID-19.

The chain employs TRBV19 and TRBJ1-2, with a weak D call TRBD1 (6 bases). Trimming left V 7 bases short and J 8 bases short, with 14 bases between. The V gene's germline CDR1 is LNHDA and CDR2 SQIVND (reference sequence). The CDR3 has 12 amino acids. In nucleotides, the CDR3 is TGTGCCAGTAATTCACAGGGACAAGGCTACACCTTC. Translated: CASNSQGQGYTF.

The rearrangement links TRBV11-3 to TRBJ2-7; 9 bases align to TRBD2. Germline CDR1 is SGHNT and CDR2 is YENEEA. The CDR3 spans 17 residues. Unmatched junction bases numbered 16, after V lost 4 bases and J lost 6 bases. The CDR3 is CASSSSLTSGRGFEQYF. CDR3 nucleotides: TGTGCCAGCAGCTCCTCCTTGACTAGCGGAAGGGGCTTCGAGCAGTACTTC.

The J gene is TRBJ1-1, the V gene TRBV7-9; 7 positions agree with TRBD1. CDR1 is SEHNR and CDR2 is FQNEAQ in the germline V gene (reference sequence). With 7 bases clipped from V and 3 bases from J, the junction kept 11 bases outside the gene matches. The length of the CDR3 is 15 residues. CDR3 in amino acids: CASNSWGQGDTEAFF. Here the CDR3 DNA reads TGTGCCAGCAACTCCTGGGGGCAGGGGGACACTGAAGCTTTCTTT. The variable domain in full, completed from reference TRBV7-9 and TRBJ1-1, reads DTGVSQNPRHKITKRGQNVTFRCDPISEHNRLYWYRQTLGQGPEFLTYFQNEAQLEKSRLLSDRFSAERPKGSFSTLEIQRTEQGDSAMYLCASNSWGQGDTEAFFGQGTRLTVV.

The chain combines TRBV19 with TRBJ1-5, with a possible D match to TRBD1 (6 bases). This CDR3 comprises 14 residues. Germline loops: CDR1 LNHDA, CDR2 SQIVND (reference sequence). The V and J ends lost 7 bases and 4 bases respectively, with 14 bases between them. DNA for the CDR3: TGTGCCAGTAATCCACAGGGTCAGAATCAGCCCCAGCATTTT. It is translated as CASNPQGQNQPQHF.

This chain uses TRBV6-5 with TRBJ2-4; D remains unclear. This CDR3 is built from 15 residues. The V gene lost 7 bases and the J gene lost 0 bases, with 13 bases spanning the gap. Germline CDR1 and CDR2: MNHEY and SVGAGI. The CDR3 reads CASIPDGLAKNIQYF. The CDR3 bases are TGTGCCAGCATCCCCGACGGGTTAGCCAAAAACATTCAGTACTTC.

The chain employs TRBV12-5 and TRBJ1-5; D possibly corresponds to TRBD1 (5 bases). The CDR3 runs 16 residues. V was shortened by 1 base and J by 6 bases, with 16 bases between the two germline ends. Per germline, CDR1 LGHNT and CDR2 FRNRAP. The CDR3 loop reads CASGLGSSTAGQPQHF. The CDR3 DNA sequence: TGTGCTAGTGGTTTGGGCTCTTCGACAGCGGGTCAGCCCCAGCATTTT.

The genes are TRBV7-8 and TRBJ1-3; D is possibly TRBD1 (6 bases). Germline CDR1 SGHVS, CDR2 FQNEAQ. The CDR3 spans 14 residues. V dropped 6 bases and J dropped 2 bases, with 11 bases sitting between them. CDR3 DNA sequence: TGTGCCAGCAGTCGGACAGACACTGGAAACACCATATATTTT. Translation: CASSRTDTGNTIYF. Using reference TRBV7-8 and TRBJ1-3 for the parts outside the CDR3, the full variable domain is GAGVSQSPRYKVAKRGQDVALRCDPISGHVSLFWYQQALGQGPEFLTYFQNEAQLDKSGLPSDRFFAERPEGSVSTLKIQRTQQEDSAVYLCASSRTDTGNTIYFGEGSWLTVV.

The chain carries TRBV10-3 and TRBJ1-1; maybe TRBD1 (5 bases). V lost 5 bases, J lost 2 bases, and 9 bases lay in between. Germline-derived CDR1 and CDR2 are ENHRY and SYGVKD. The CDR3 spans 13 residues. CDR3 sequence: CAISSTANTEAFF. CDR3 nucleotide sequence: TGTGCCATCAGTTCGACAGCTAACACTGAAGCTTTCTTT.

This sequence joins TRBV4-1 and TRBJ1-6; D gene ambiguous. Germline V gene data show CDR1 as MGHRA and CDR2 as YSYEKL. The V gene lost 4 bases and the J gene lost 7 bases, with 11 bases spanning the gap. This CDR3 spans 14 amino acids. The CDR3 nucleotides read TGCGCCAGCAGCCCGCGAGGCCTCAATTCACCCCTCCACTTT. It encodes CASSPRGLNSPLHF.

V usage is TRBV27 and J usage is TRBJ2-3; 7 positions match TRBD1. Germline V gene sequence: CDR1 MNHEY, CDR2 SMNVEV (reference sequence). The CDR3 has 14 amino acids. V shed 2 bases and J 4 bases; nucleotides not matched to a gene: 3. In DNA form, the CDR3 reads TGTGCCAGCAGTTTAGGTAGGGGGCCAGATACGCAGTATTTT. Translating gives CASSLGRGPDTQYF.

The V gene is TRBV19, the J gene TRBJ1-4, with a weak D call TRBD1 (5 bases). The germline gives CDR1 LNHDA, CDR2 SQIVND (reference sequence). V was pared by 6 bases and J by 0 bases, with 14 bases between. The CDR3 runs to 16 residues. CDR3 sequence (DNA): TGTGCCAGTAGCCTACTGACGGGGGCAACTAATGAAAAACTGTTTTTT. This encodes CASSLLTGATNEKLFF.

The table lists this clone with a few counts. This chain joins TRBV10-3 and TRBJ1-5, with TRBD1 matching over 7 bases. In germline, CDR1 is ENHRY, CDR2 SYGVKD. The CDR3 totals 13 residues. Trimming removed 5 bases from V and 4 bases from J; junction bases left unmatched: 2. The CDR3 reads CAISPGQNQPQHF. The CDR3 region has the DNA TGTGCCATCAGTCCGGGACAGAATCAGCCCCAGCATTTT.

A word on this clone: Other DNA sequences in the same sample also yield this CDR3. The chain uses TRBV27 and TRBJ1-2, with D tentatively TRBD1 (5 bases). V dropped 6 bases and J dropped 7 bases, with 18 bases sitting between them. The germline V gene has CDR1 MNHEY and CDR2 SMNVEV (reference sequence). The CDR3 runs 14 residues. CDR3 protein: CASSPGQGTSGYTF. CDR3 DNA sequence: TGTGCCAGCAGCCCCGGGCAGGGTACATCTGGCTACACCTTC.

J is TRBJ2-2 and V is TRBV24-1, with D possibly matching TRBD1 (6 bases). This CDR3 is 15 amino acids long. V was trimmed by 4 bases and J by 0 bases, leaving 8 bases between them. Germline CDR1 and CDR2: KGHDR and SFDVKD. CDR3 bases: TGTGCCACCAGTGAGGACAGTTCGAACACCGGGGAGCTGTTTTTT. Amino acid sequence: CATSEDSSNTGELFF.

The CDR3 sequence: CASSFSPGQGRNEQFF. CDR3 coding DNA: TGTGCCAGCAGTTTTTCTCCGGGACAGGGACGAAATGAGCAGTTCTTC. V usage is TRBV27 and J usage is TRBJ2-1, with 9 bases fitting TRBD1. J gave up 7 bases and V 3 bases, and 10 bases lay outside the gene matches. Per the germline V gene, CDR1 is MNHEY and CDR2 is SMNVEV (reference sequence). The CDR3 runs to 16 residues.

The count of this clone is one. The chain links TRBV11-3 to TRBJ1-1, with D possibly TRBD1 on 6 matching bases. V was pared by 5 bases and J by 0 bases, with 13 bases between. CDR1 and CDR2 from the germline V gene are SGHNT and YENEEA. The CDR3 extends over 15 amino acids. Here the CDR3 DNA reads TGTGCCAGCAGCCCCTCAGGGGCTATGAACACTGAAGCTTTCTTT. It translates to CASSPSGAMNTEAFF.

This clone has more than one count but fewer than ten. The gene calls are TRBV6-2 or TRBV6-3 and TRBJ1-2, with D possibly being TRBD1 (6 bases). V was pared by 5 bases and J by 2 bases, with 18 bases between. Germline values: CDR1 MNHEY, CDR2 SVGEGT. The CDR3 totals 16 residues. The CDR3 nucleotides are TGTGCCAGCAGTCCATCCTCGACAGGACTGAACTATGGCTACACCTTC. Protein: CASSPSSTGLNYGYTF.

The V gene is TRBV6-1, the J gene TRBJ2-7; D might be TRBD1 (6 bases). The CDR3 spans 17 residues. CDR1 is MNHNS, CDR2 SASEGT, per germline. The V and J ends lost 4 bases and 3 bases respectively, with 22 bases between them. Here the CDR3 reads CASSGALGWTENYEQYF. The CDR3 DNA reads as TGTGCCAGCAGTGGGGCTTTGGGGTGGACAGAGAACTACGAGCAGTACTTC.

The V and J genes are TRBV11-3 and TRBJ1-1; D is perhaps TRBD1 (6 bases). Trimming pared 2 bases from V and 1 base from J, leaving 8 bases between. CDR3 length: 14 amino acids. The germline CDR1 and CDR2 sequences are SGHNT and YENEEA. CDR3 DNA sequence: TGTGCCAGCAGCTTACAGGGACAGAACACTGAAGCTTTCTTT. This gives the protein CASSLQGQNTEAFF. Full variable domain (remainder filled in from reference TRBV11-3 and TRBJ1-1): EAGVVQSPRYKIIEKKQPVAFWCNPISGHNTLYWYLQNLGQGPELLIRYENEEAVDDSQLPKDRFSAERLKGVDSTLKIQPAELGDSAVYLCASSLQGQNTEAFFGQGTRLTVV.

This chain uses TRBV14 with TRBJ1-3; no clear D. The V end was cut by 8 bases, the J end by 1 base, with 9 bases between. The CDR3 loop spans 13 amino acids. CDR1 is SGHDN and CDR2 is FVKESK in the germline V gene. CDR3 DNA sequence: TGTGCCAGCTCTCCCGGGTCTGGAAACACCATATATTTT. Encoded protein: CASSPGSGNTIYF.